This T cell receptor beta chain stems from a study of radiation and T cells in renal cell carcinoma. Assay used: immunoSEQ multiplex PCR; TCRdb lists only in-frame clones, some missing. The sample includes approximately 140,000 clones, 88% seen only once; the top ten take roughly 4%. The time point here: baseline pretreatment blood. Treatment specified: 15 Gy SBRT to primary tumor, nephrectomy 4 weeks later. Details on this clone: At one end, the junction sequence differs from germline, possibly due to a read error.

Germline V gene sequence: CDR1 MNHEY, CDR2 SMNVEV (reference sequence). The CDR3 contains 15 residues. This TCR was sampled from a woman in her 70s with renal cell carcinoma. Sequenced material: blood, taken from a patient whose treatment included radiotherapy and nephrectomy. The rearrangement uses TRBV27 and TRBJ1-5; D gene ambiguous. CDR3 in amino acids: CASTLPLVSNQPQHF. In nucleotides, the CDR3 is TGTGCCAGCACTTTACCGTTAGTTAGCAATCAGCCCCAGCATTTT.